Described below is a single T cell receptor (beta chain) sequence and its context. As yet, its antigen is unknown. With 60 Vbeta and 13 Jbeta primers, the PCR was carried out. Produced via immunoSEQ multiplex PCR; TCRdb's table is partial and in-frame only. This sample has approximately 180,000 clones; 65% to 85% occur once, and the top ten carry about 1.8%. This record belongs to a study of cytomegalovirus exposure and HLA in healthy donors. Broader study findings: As was reported, the HLA-A and HLA-B alleles of most subjects were accurately predicted from TCR beta sequences. As a later analysis showed, several of the most significant clusters appeared to be linked to common viral pathogens.

V dropped 5 bases and J dropped 2; count of bases not matched to a gene: 11. In germline, CDR1 is GTSNPN, CDR2 SVGIG (reference sequence). The CDR3 is made up of 15 amino acids. Sequenced: PBMCs. The rearrangement uses TRBV30 and TRBJ2-7, with 8 bases aligning to TRBD2. This TCR was recovered from a man between 18 and 29 years old in good health and CMV-seronegative. CDR3 DNA sequence: TGTGCCTGGGAACTTCCGGGACTAGTAGCCTACGAGCAGTACTTC. Translating it yields CAWELPGLVAYEQYF.